One T cell receptor (beta chain) is described in this entry. In the original analysis: Quantification of nucleated cells was approximated via reference gene primer amplification. Generated by immunoSEQ multiplex PCR, the TCRdb table keeps only in-frame clones and is missing some. D and trimming come from the DNA, and the V and J calls and clone size come from that table. Of roughly 280,000 clones listed, about nine tenths were seen once; the top ten hold roughly 8%. In germline, CDR1 is ENHRY, CDR2 SYGVKD. Trimming stripped 10 bases from V and 0 bases from J, with 18 bases between. The CDR3 has 15 amino acids. These data belong to a study of blood T cell repertoires in COVID-19. The wider study: Sites across the United States, Italy and Spain contributed samples from acute and convalescent COVID-19. PBMCs, B-cell-depleted T cells, or T cells provided the cDNA or gDNA that made up the material.

The chain combines TRBV10-3 with TRBJ1-1, with a weak D call TRBD1 (6 bases). This TCR came from a man aged 35-49 years with active or convalescent COVID-19. Sequenced material: peripheral blood. In nucleotides, the CDR3 is TGTGCCACCGGAACCTCACAGGGAATGAACACTGAAGCTTTCTTT. Translated, it gives CATGTSQGMNTEAFF.